This passage covers 25 T cell receptor beta chains from one sample sequenced in a study of cytomegalovirus exposure and HLA in healthy donors. Primers included in the PCR were 60 Vbeta and 13 Jbeta primers. Libraries were prepared by immunoSEQ multiplex PCR; TCRdb keeps only in-frame clonotypes and omits some of them. The sample yields about 87,000 clones, 74% seen once. The sample consisted of PBMCs. The receptors stem from a man aged 30 to 39 in good health and CMV-seropositive.

The gene calls are TRBV20-1 and TRBJ2-2, with no clear D. The CDR3 runs 11 residues. Germline CDR1 reads DFQATT; CDR2 reads SNEGSKA (reference sequence). V shed 5 bases and J shed 7 bases, with 8 bases lying between them. In DNA, the CDR3 is TGCAGTGCTCCCCAGCGCGGGGAGCTGTTTTTT. This translates into CSAPQRGELFF.

CDR3 DNA sequence: TGTGCCAGTACTCCTCCGGGGACAGGGTCCTACAATGAGCAGTTCTTC. It codes for CASTPPGTGSYNEQFF. The chain is built from TRBV19 and TRBJ2-1, with 9 bases aligning to TRBD1. There are 16 residues in the CDR3. The germline gives CDR1 LNHDA, CDR2 SQIVND (reference sequence). The V segment lost 7 bases and the J segment 1 base; nucleotides outside the gene matches: 8.

V gene TRBV19 combines with J gene TRBJ2-7, with TRBD2 identical over 7 bases. This CDR3 has 16 amino acids. Germline loops: CDR1 LNHDA, CDR2 SQIVND (reference sequence). The V gene end was trimmed by 5 bases and the J gene end by 2 bases; junction bases not matched to a gene: 12. CDR3 nucleotide sequence: TGTGCCAGTAGTCCCAGGCGGCTCCGGGAGGCCTACGAGCAGTACTTC. Translating it yields CASSPRRLREAYEQYF.

The V gene is TRBV15, the J gene TRBJ1-4, with D tentatively TRBD1 (6 bases). V was trimmed by 8 bases and J by 7 bases, leaving 20 bases between them. The germline gives CDR1 LNHNV, CDR2 YYDKDF (reference sequence). The CDR3 length is 15 residues. DNA of the CDR3: TGTGCCACCTCGCTCGGCCGACAGGCGGTTGAAAAACTGTTTTTT. Translation: CATSLGRQAVEKLFF.

V is TRBV5-1 and J is TRBJ2-3; 13 bases line up with TRBD2. The ends lost 4 bases at V and 2 bases at J; junction bases unmatched: 7. Germline V CDR1 and CDR2: SGHRS, YFSETQ. This CDR3 has 17 residues. The CDR3 DNA is TGCGCCAGCAGCCCTCGGGGACTAGCGGGGCCCACAGATACGCAGTATTTT. Amino acid sequence: CASSPRGLAGPTDTQYF.

This chain links TRBV15 with TRBJ2-2, with 10 bases that match TRBD1. This CDR3 region has 15 residues. CDR1 and CDR2 (germline): LNHNV, YYDKDF (reference sequence). Germline trimming cut 5 bases from V and 2 bases from J; bases unmatched to any gene: 2. This CDR3 is CATSRTGGNTGELFF. The CDR3 bases are TGTGCCACCAGCCGGACAGGGGGTAACACCGGGGAGCTGTTTTTT.

The chain employs TRBV28 and TRBJ2-5; 9 bases are shared with TRBD1. The J segment lost 5 bases and the V segment lost 3 bases, leaving 7 bases of the junction unmatched. Per germline, CDR1 MDHEN and CDR2 SYDVKM. CDR3 length: 15 residues. The CDR3: CASSFGTGFVETQYF. CDR3 sequence (DNA): TGTGCCAGCAGTTTCGGGACAGGGTTCGTGGAGACCCAGTACTTC.

This chain uses TRBV2 with TRBJ2-2, with 12 bases fitting TRBD2. With 6 bases clipped from V and 4 bases from J, the junction kept 6 bases outside the gene matches. The CDR3 has 16 residues. CDR1 and CDR2 (germline): SNHLY, FYNNEI. The CDR3 region has the DNA TGTGCCAGCAGGAGACTAGCGGGGGCCCCCACCGGGGAGCTGTTTTTT. This sequence encodes CASRRLAGAPTGELFF.

The chain has TRBV7-2 and TRBJ2-5; TRBD2 aligns across 8 bases. The CDR3 loop spans 16 amino acids. The germline V gene encodes CDR1 SGHTA and CDR2 FQGNSA. V was pared by 1 base and J by 2 bases, with 6 bases of the junction left unmatched. CDR3 sequence: CASSLESGSLQETQYF. The DNA for the CDR3 is TGTGCCAGCAGCTTAGAAAGCGGGAGCTTACAAGAGACCCAGTACTTC.

The V gene is TRBV30, the J gene TRBJ2-7; no definite D call. V was pared by 1 base and J by 3 bases, with 7 bases between. The CDR3 covers 12 residues. CDR1 is GTSNPN and CDR2 is SVGIG in the germline V gene (reference sequence). CDR3 residues: CAWSGSVYEQYF. The CDR3 DNA sequence: TGTGCCTGGAGTGGTTCCGTCTACGAGCAGTACTTC. Drawing the rest from reference TRBV30 and TRBJ2-7, the complete variable domain is SQTIHQWPATLVQPVGSPLSLECTVEGTSNPNLYWYRQAAGRGLQLLFYSVGIGQISSEVPQNLSASRPQDRQFILSSKKLLLSDSGFYLCAWSGSVYEQYFGPGTRLTVT.

The chain combines TRBV5-1 with TRBJ2-2, with D possibly matching TRBD2 (6 bases). The CDR3 is 14 residues long. Germline loops: CDR1 SGHRS, CDR2 YFSETQ. The V and J ends lost 0 bases and 4 bases respectively, with 7 bases between them. The CDR3 loop is CASSLEGGTGELFF. As DNA, the CDR3 is TGCGCCAGCAGCTTGGAGGGAGGCACCGGGGAGCTGTTTTTT.

This clone has just one count. The J gene is TRBJ2-7, the V gene TRBV11-1; TRBD2 might be the D (6 bases). Germline CDR1 SGHAT, CDR2 FQDESV (reference sequence). Trimming took 3 bases from V and 0 from J, leaving 15 bases between them. The CDR3 runs 16 residues. The chain's CDR3 is CASSFFPRDSSYEQYF. CDR3 DNA: TGTGCCAGCAGCTTCTTCCCTCGGGACTCCTCCTACGAGCAGTACTTC.

The V gene is TRBV6-5, the J gene TRBJ2-3; D is possibly TRBD2 (5 bases). The CDR3 sequence is 12 residues long. Germline V gene lookup returns CDR1 MNHEY and CDR2 SVGAGI. The CDR3 nucleotides read TGTGCGCAGCCACGAGGGACAGATACGCAGTATTTT. Its protein product is CAQPRGTDTQYF.

In regard to this clone: A read error may account for a junction end that differs from germline. This chain joins TRBV7-7 and TRBJ2-5; 9 bases line up with TRBD1. Looked up from germline, CDR1 is SSHAT and CDR2 is FNYEAQ (reference sequence). The CDR3 contains 15 residues. CDR3: CASSFGTGKDQTQYF. CDR3 nucleotide sequence: TGTGCTAGCAGCTTCGGGACAGGGAAGGATCAGACCCAGTACTTC.

The J gene is TRBJ1-3, the V gene TRBV28, with D uncertain. CDR1 and CDR2 from the germline V gene are MDHEN and SYDVKM. The length of the CDR3 is 11 residues. Here the CDR3 reads CATVAGNTIYF. In DNA form, the CDR3 reads TGTGCTACTGTTGCTGGAAACACCATATATTTT.

This clone was observed a single time. This rearrangement joins TRBV19 to TRBJ1-2, with D uncertain. This CDR3 spans 13 amino acids. Trimming took 1 base from V and 7 from J, leaving 10 bases between them. CDR1 and CDR2 from the germline V gene are LNHDA and SQIVND (reference sequence). The CDR3 region is CASSIAPHSGYTF. The CDR3 DNA reads as TGTGCCAGTAGTATAGCCCCGCACAGTGGCTACACCTTC.

The chain couples TRBV2 to TRBJ2-3; tentative D call: TRBD2 (6 bases). V lost 7 bases and J lost 4, with 9 bases in between. CDR1 and CDR2 from the germline V gene are SNHLY and FYNNEI. CDR3 length: 12 residues. CDR3 in DNA: TGTGCCAGCAAGGGACTCGCAGATACGCAGTATTTT. Amino acid sequence: CASKGLADTQYF.

The chain uses TRBV7-2 and TRBJ2-7; 9 bases are shared with TRBD2. CDR1 and CDR2 (germline): SGHTA, FQGNSA. Trimming at V came to 8 bases and at J to 2 bases, leaving 7 bases not matched to a gene. The CDR3 contains 14 residues. The CDR3 loop is CASSAPSGAYEQYF. For the CDR3, the DNA is TGTGCCAGCTCGGCCCCTAGCGGGGCCTACGAGCAGTACTTC.

In DNA form, the CDR3 reads TGTGCCAGCAGCCCCCCCGGCAGGGGGTTTGACACTGAAGCTTTCTTT. The encoded protein is CASSPPGRGFDTEAFF. V gene TRBV7-9 combines with J gene TRBJ1-1, with 7 positions matching TRBD1. The CDR3 is 16 amino acids. Germline CDR1 reads SEHNR; CDR2 reads FQNEAQ (reference sequence). J gave up 3 bases and V 5 bases, and 12 bases lay outside the gene matches.

The chain links TRBV15 to TRBJ2-4; 7 nucleotides agree with TRBD1. CDR1 is LNHNV and CDR2 is YYDKDF in the germline V gene (reference sequence). V trimming: 0 bases; J trimming: 0 bases; junction bases outside the gene matches: 5. The CDR3 has 17 residues. CDR3 protein: CATSREKGTVAKNIQYF. The CDR3 DNA sequence: TGTGCCACCAGCAGAGAGAAGGGGACAGTAGCCAAAAACATTCAGTACTTC.

This clone showed up just once. The CDR3, as DNA: TGTGCCAGCAGCACCGAAATAGAGGTCGGTGGCTACACCTTC. As protein: CASSTEIEVGGYTF. The chain joins TRBV21-1 to TRBJ1-2. TRBV21-1 is reported as a pseudogene. This CDR3 contains 14 residues.

About this clone itself: The junction and the germline gene differ at one end; a read error may be behind it. This chain uses TRBV2 with TRBJ2-7; possible D gene TRBD1, 7 bases. The CDR3 covers 15 residues. Germline loops: CDR1 SNHLY, CDR2 FYNNEI. CDR3 residues: CASSGGQRHFYEQYF. The CDR3 DNA follows: TGTGCCAGCAGCGGGGGACAGCGACATTTCTACGAGCAGTATTTC.

This clone was counted a single time. The J gene is TRBJ2-3, the V gene TRBV14; 12 nucleotides agree with TRBD2. Losses at the gene ends were 4 bases for V and 3 bases for J; bases not matched to a gene: 2. Germline V CDR1 and CDR2: SGHDN, FVKESK. The CDR3 length is 15 residues. Here the CDR3 DNA reads TGTGCCAGCAGCCGCGGACTAGCGGGAACAGATACGCAGTATTTT. Protein product: CASSRGLAGTDTQYF.

Comment on this clone: The junction shows a germline mismatch at one end, possibly a read error. The chain combines TRBV7-9 with TRBJ2-3; D might be TRBD2 (5 bases). Looked up from germline, CDR1 is SEHNR and CDR2 is FQNEAQ (reference sequence). The CDR3 contains 15 residues. The CDR3 DNA sequence: TGTTCCAGCACTCCTGAGGGCTCTCTAGAACATACGCAGTATTTT. It specifies CSSTPEGSLEHTQYF.

The rearrangement links TRBV7-7 to TRBJ2-5; no clear D gene. Germline V gene data show CDR1 as SSHAT and CDR2 as FNYEAQ (reference sequence). Trimming removed 1 base from V and 1 base from J, with 4 bases in between. The CDR3 has 13 amino acids. The chain's CDR3 is CASSLDTQETQYF. In DNA, the CDR3 is TGTGCCAGCAGCTTAGACACCCAAGAGACCCAGTACTTC.